One sample yielded the 3 T cell receptor beta chains listed below, sequenced in a study of neoadjuvant anti-PD-1 for oral cavity cancer. Produced via immunoSEQ multiplex PCR; TCRdb's table is partial and in-frame only. Among about 80,000 clones listed, under 90% were seen once. Sequenced material: PBMCs, taken before nivolumab (anti-PD-1) treatment. These receptors were collected from a person between 35 and 79 years old with oral cavity squamous cell carcinoma.

The chain is built from TRBV21-1 and TRBJ2-1; whether TRBD1, the table's D call, matches the DNA was not checked. TRBV21-1 is shown as a pseudogene. This CDR3 region has 14 residues. The CDR3 here is CASSTRDRDNEQFF. The CDR3 bases are TGTGCCAGCAGCACCAGGGACAGGGACAATGAGCAGTTCTTC.

The chain has TRBV27 and TRBJ1-4, with D unresolved. Germline CDR1 is MNHEY and CDR2 is SMNVEV (reference sequence). The CDR3 runs 14 residues. The germline V and J ends were trimmed by 1 base and 4 bases, with 7 bases remaining between them. CDR3 coding DNA: TGTGCCAGCAGTTTATATCCGGGTAATGAAAAACTGTTTTTT. Amino acid sequence: CASSLYPGNEKLFF.

This clone is large. V is TRBV25-1 and J is TRBJ2-7; the D call may be TRBD1 or TRBD2 (5 bases each). V lost 7 bases, J lost 2 bases, and 9 bases lay in between. The CDR3 loop spans 12 amino acids. The germline gives CDR1 MGHDK, CDR2 SYGVNS. The CDR3 protein is CASTGTTYEQYF. CDR3 in DNA: TGTGCCAGCACCGGGACCACCTACGAGCAGTACTTC.